This TCR beta chain was recovered during a study of cytomegalovirus exposure and HLA in healthy donors. Broader study findings: Per a later analysis, 16,951 TCR beta sequences showed association with HLA alleles at 0.05 false discovery rate. Cytomegalovirus association was listed for about 180 TCR beta chains. In a later analysis, DRB1 alleles had the most associated TCRs; HLA-C alleles the fewest.

13 Jbeta primers and 60 Vbeta primers were used for the PCR. Using immunoSEQ multiplex PCR, the repertoire was profiled, and TCRdb retains in-frame clones only, with some absent. This sample has 100,000 to 150,000 clones; approximately 87% occur once, and the top ten carry approximately 20%. Worth noting for this clone: Its cognate antigen is unknown.

Sequencing was carried out using PBMCs. The TCR comes from a man between 18 and 35 years old in good health and CMV-seropositive.

CDR3 sequence: CASLSDLGVSNQPQHF. CDR3 nucleotide sequence: TGTGCCAGCCTTTCCGATCTAGGTGTTAGCAATCAGCCCCAGCATTTT. V gene TRBV28 combines with J gene TRBJ1-5; no clear D. Germline CDR1 and CDR2: MDHEN and SYDVKM. V lost 8 bases and J lost 0, with 17 bases in between. The CDR3 consists of 16 residues.